This passage covers 11 T cell receptor beta chains from one sample sequenced in a study of blood T cell repertoires in COVID-19. Generated by immunoSEQ multiplex PCR, the TCRdb table keeps only in-frame clones and is missing some. Of about 190,000 clones listed, less than 85% are singletons. The source material was peripheral blood. These receptors were obtained from a woman in her forties or fifties with acute or convalescent COVID-19.

The rearrangement uses TRBV10-3 and TRBJ1-5, with TRBD1 matching over 7 bases. The CDR3 runs to 13 residues. The trim removed 6 bases at V and 9 bases at J, leaving 8 bases unmatched. CDR1 ENHRY and CDR2 SYGVKD come from the germline V gene. The CDR3 loop reads CAISDRAEGPQHF. CDR3 sequence (DNA): TGTGCCATCAGCGACAGGGCCGAAGGGCCCCAGCATTTT.

This sequence joins TRBV7-8 and TRBJ2-7; D unresolved. V dropped 1 base and J dropped 4 bases, with 11 bases sitting between them. The CDR3 is 14 amino acids. Germline assignment: CDR1 SGHVS and CDR2 FQNEAQ. CDR3 amino acids: CASSLGLSLYEQYF. The CDR3 region has the DNA TGTGCCAGCAGCTTAGGGCTGTCGCTTTACGAGCAGTACTTC.

The chain uses TRBV7-2 and TRBJ2-2; 11 nucleotides match TRBD1. The CDR3 is 15 amino acids. Germline CDR1 and CDR2: SGHTA and FQGNSA. V dropped 5 bases and J dropped 6; count of bases not matched to a gene: 5. CDR3 DNA: TGTGCCAGCAGCCGGGACAGGGGGAAGTCCGGGGAGCTGTTTTTT. Translated, it gives CASSRDRGKSGELFF. Using reference TRBV7-2 and TRBJ2-2 for the parts outside the CDR3, the full variable domain is GAGVSQSPSNKVTEKGKDVELRCDPISGHTALYWYRQSLGQGLEFLIYFQGNSAPDKSGLPSDRFSAERTGGSVSTLTIQRTQQEDSAVYLCASSRDRGKSGELFFGEGSRLTVL.

The rearrangement uses TRBV11-2 and TRBJ2-7; 10 nucleotides align to TRBD2. Germline V lookup: CDR1 SGHAT, CDR2 FQNNGV. V lost 5 bases and J lost 0; bases outside the gene matches: 4. The CDR3 is 15 residues long. This CDR3 is CASSPWTSGSYEQYF. The CDR3 nucleotides are TGTGCCAGCAGCCCGTGGACTAGCGGCTCCTACGAGCAGTACTTC.

The V call is TRBV18, the J call TRBJ1-6; TRBD1 matches at 9 bases. The CDR3 covers 15 residues. Germline V CDR1 and CDR2: KGHSH, LQKENI. The V and J ends lost 3 bases and 8 bases, in that order; junction bases with no gene match: 5. DNA for the CDR3: TGTGCCAGCTCACCCAGGGACAGGGTTGATTCACCCCTCCACTTT. It yields the protein CASSPRDRVDSPLHF.

The chain is built from TRBV29-1 and TRBJ2-6; possible D gene TRBD1, 5 bases. Germline V gene lookup returns CDR1 SQVTM and CDR2 ANQGSEA. This CDR3 is built from 16 residues. V was shortened by 4 bases and J by 0 bases, with 13 bases between the two germline ends. The CDR3 sequence is CSVGGRHSSGANVLTF. CDR3 bases: TGCAGCGTTGGGGGCAGGCATAGCTCTGGGGCCAACGTCCTGACTTTC.

The chain uses TRBV3-1 (or the pseudogene TRBV3-2) and TRBJ1-2; D is perhaps TRBD1 (6 bases). V was trimmed by 6 bases and J by 6 bases, leaving 17 bases between them. The CDR3 length is 14 residues. CDR1 is LGHDT, CDR2 YNNKEL, per germline (reference sequence). CDR3 in amino acids: CASSPNRDNHGYTF. The DNA for the CDR3 is TGTGCCAGCAGTCCAAACCGGGACAACCATGGCTACACCTTC.

The chain uses TRBV18 and TRBJ2-2; 8 bases align to TRBD1. Germline V lookup: CDR1 KGHSH, CDR2 LQKENI. V lost 6 bases to trimming and J lost 2 bases; unmatched junction nucleotides: 5. This CDR3 contains 15 residues. The CDR3 region has the DNA TGTGCCAGCTCGTCGGGACAGGTTAACACCGGGGAGCTGTTTTTT. It codes for CASSSGQVNTGELFF.

The chain recombines TRBV9 with TRBJ2-2, with D uncertain. Germline CDR1 is SGDLS and CDR2 is YYNGEE. This CDR3 has 14 residues. V was cut by 0 bases and J by 3 bases, with 6 bases left in between. The CDR3 DNA reads TGTGCCAGCAGCGTAGTAAGAGACACCGGGGAGCTGTTTTTT. This sequence encodes CASSVVRDTGELFF.

The chain recombines TRBV28 with TRBJ1-2; D might be TRBD1 (6 bases). CDR3 length: 12 amino acids. V lost 8 bases and J 3 bases, leaving 10 bases between the germline ends. CDR1 is MDHEN and CDR2 is SYDVKM in the germline V gene. The CDR3 nucleotides are TGTGCCAGCGAGGGACAACACTATGGCTACACCTTC. Translating it yields CASEGQHYGYTF.

The chain links TRBV2 to TRBJ2-3; no definite D call. CDR3 size: 11 residues. CDR1 is SNHLY, CDR2 FYNNEI, per germline. Deletions cut 7 bases from V and 3 bases from J, with 5 bases between. The CDR3 is CASTRTDTQYF. CDR3 in DNA: TGTGCCAGCACCCGGACAGATACGCAGTATTTT.